This T cell receptor (beta chain) was profiled in a study of OX40 agonist ivuxolimab in advanced cancers. This clone was seen a handful of times. V lost 0 bases to trimming and J lost 4 bases, with 9 bases between them. Germline loops: CDR1 MNHEY, CDR2 SVGAGI. CDR3 length: 14 residues. Libraries were prepared by immunoSEQ multiplex PCR; TCRdb keeps only in-frame clonotypes and omits some of them. The sample lists about 88,000 clones; 85% were seen once. This clonotype originated in an adult with an advanced solid tumor such as melanoma, head and neck, liver or kidney cancer. Sequenced material: CD4+ or CD8+ T cells sorted from blood, taken in a trial of the OX40 agonist ivuxolimab. This chain uses TRBV6-5 with TRBJ1-1; no reliable D call. CDR3 region: CASSYSTGITEAFF. CDR3 DNA sequence: TGTGCCAGCAGTTACTCTACGGGAATCACTGAAGCTTTCTTT.